These T cell receptor beta chains were read from a single sample in a study of CD8 T cells in Susac syndrome. TCRdb reprocessed the immunoSEQ multiplex PCR reads via MiXCR and lists one record per CDR3 protein. The sample yields about 200,000 distinct CDR3 sequences, about 95% seen once. Sequencing input: CD4+ T cells from PBMCs. The receptor source for this set is a human donor in good health. CDR3s include the opening cysteine and the closing phenylalanine or tryptophan. The D gene is left open where the match is weak. Not all rows give a size; the values are once, few, many and, for expanded clones, a class.

D	size	J	V	CDR3	DNA
-	-	TRBJ2-3	TRBV3-1	CASSLPLRTSTDTQYF	TGTGCCAGCAGCCTCCCCCTCAGGACTAGCACAGATACGCAGTATTTT
-	-	TRBJ1-1	TRBV7-6	CASSSFRGGAEAFF	TGTGCCAGCAGCTCATTCAGGGGAGGAGCTGAAGCTTTCTTT
TRBD1	-	TRBJ2-5	TRBV6-1	CASSRRGQMDQETQYF	TGTGCCAGCAGTCGACGGGGACAGATGGATCAAGAGACCCAGTACTTC
-	-	TRBJ1-5	TRBV29-1	CSVAVAGAGNQPQHF	TGCAGCGTTGCAGTTGCAGGGGCGGGCAATCAGCCCCAGCATTTT
-	-	TRBJ1-5	TRBV3-1	CASSQAADNQPQHF	TGTGCCAGCAGCCAAGCCGCAGACAATCAGCCCCAGCATTTT
-	-	TRBJ2-4	TRBV3-1	CASSPLRGIQYF	TGTGCCAGCAGCCCTCTCCGCGGGATTCAGTACTTC
TRBD1	-	TRBJ2-1	TRBV7-2	CASSFRQGSSYNEQFF	TGTGCCAGCAGCTTCAGACAGGGAAGTTCCTACAATGAGCAGTTCTTC
-	-	TRBJ1-5	TRBV20-1	CSARQGFDQPQHF	TGCAGTGCTAGACAGGGTTTCGATCAGCCCCAGCATTTT
-	-	TRBJ2-5	TRBV7-2	CASSLAGRIQETQYF	TGTGCCAGCAGCTTAGCGGGAAGAATACAAGAGACCCAGTACTTC
-	-	TRBJ1-1	TRBV29-1	CSVGGGQSEAFF	TGCAGCGTTGGAGGTGGGCAGTCTGAAGCTTTCTTT
-	-	TRBJ2-5	TRBV23-1	CASRGKETQYF	TGCGCCAGCCGGGGGAAAGAGACCCAGTACTTC
-	-	TRBJ2-6	TRBV30	CALWSGANVLTF	TGTGCCCTTTGGTCTGGGGCCAACGTCCTGACTTTC
TRBD2	once	TRBJ2-1	TRBV20-1	CSAGGLAGGPGDEQFF	TGCAGTGCAGGCGGACTAGCGGGAGGGCCGGGCGATGAGCAGTTCTTC
-	-	TRBJ2-5	TRBV12-3/TRBV12-4	CASSPGTQPRETQYF	TGTGCCAGCAGTCCCGGGACACAGCCCCGGGAGACCCAGTACTTC
-	-	TRBJ2-5	TRBV27	CASSHRDGLFETQYF	TGTGCCAGCAGTCACCGGGACGGCCTCTTCGAGACCCAGTACTTC
-	once	TRBJ2-3	TRBV7-2	CASGSFGPQRALTDTQYF	TGTGCCAGCGGGAGCTTTGGCCCGCAAAGGGCTCTCACAGATACGCAGTATTTT
-	-	TRBJ2-7	TRBV6-5	CASSSASPYEQYF	TGTGCCAGCAGTAGCGCATCCCCCTACGAGCAGTACTTC
-	-	TRBJ2-7	TRBV6-6	CASSSGTYEQYF	TGTGCCAGCAGTTCCGGTACCTACGAGCAGTACTTC
TRBD1	-	TRBJ2-5	TRBV20-1	CSASTGGQETQYF	TGCAGTGCTTCCACAGGGGGGCAAGAGACCCAGTACTTC
-	-	TRBJ1-3	TRBV3-1	CASSQDPNTIYF	TGTGCCAGCAGCCAAGATCCGAACACCATATATTTT
-	-	TRBJ2-3	TRBV10-2	CASSDPPLAGSDTQYF	TGCGCCAGCAGTGACCCCCCTCTAGCAGGGTCAGATACGCAGTATTTT
TRBD2	-	TRBJ2-3	TRBV20-1	CSAYSTSGGMDTQYF	TGCAGTGCTTACTCGACTAGCGGGGGCATGGATACGCAGTATTTT
TRBD1	-	TRBJ1-2	TRBV30	CAWSLGQGQLGYTF	TGTGCCTGGAGTCTGGGACAGGGGCAACTCGGCTACACCTTC
-	-	TRBJ1-1	TRBV20-1	CSARPRGRGRETTEAFF	TGCAGTGCTAGACCACGAGGTCGCGGCAGGGAGACCACTGAAGCTTTCTTT
TRBD2	-	TRBJ2-1	TRBV12-3/TRBV12-4	CASTSGYNEQFF	TGTGCCAGCACTAGCGGGTACAATGAGCAGTTCTTC
TRBD2	-	TRBJ2-2	TRBV29-1	CSVDGRGGNTGELFF	TGCAGCGTTGATGGTCGGGGGGGGAACACCGGGGAGCTGTTTTTT
-	-	TRBJ1-5	TRBV29-1	CSVDAGGNQPQHF	TGCAGCGTTGACGCTGGGGGGAATCAGCCCCAGCATTTT
-	once	TRBJ1-2	TRBV12-3/TRBV12-4	CASSLWAGPYGYTF	TGTGCCAGCAGTTTATGGGCAGGACCTTATGGCTACACCTTC
TRBD2	-	TRBJ2-3	TRBV11-3	CASSFSGDASTDTQYF	TGTGCCAGCAGCTTTAGCGGGGACGCGAGCACAGATACGCAGTATTTT
TRBD1	-	TRBJ1-5	TRBV6-5	CATGQGVNQPQHF	TGTGCCACGGGACAGGGGGTCAATCAGCCCCAGCATTTT
-	-	TRBJ2-3	TRBV25-1	CASVGRPADTQYF	TGTGCCAGCGTAGGAAGACCCGCAGATACGCAGTATTTT
-	-	TRBJ1-4	TRBV20-1	CSARETADRFNEKLFF	TGCAGTGCTAGAGAAACCGCTGACAGGTTCAATGAAAAACTGTTTTTT
-	-	TRBJ2-7	TRBV3-1	CASSQGGVSYEQYF	TGTGCCAGCAGCCAAGGGGGCGTATCCTACGAGCAGTACTTC
-	once	TRBJ2-1	TRBV3-1	CASSPESPRGEQFF	TGTGCCAGCAGCCCCGAGTCACCCAGAGGAGAGCAGTTCTTC
TRBD2	-	TRBJ2-2	TRBV7-7	CASSPGLPNTGELFF	TGTGCCAGCAGCCCGGGACTACCGAACACCGGGGAGCTGTTTTTT
-	-	TRBJ1-6	TRBV12-3/TRBV12-4	CASSFQGGSPLHF	TGTGCCAGCAGTTTTCAGGGTGGTTCACCCCTCCACTTT
TRBD1	once	TRBJ2-7	TRBV29-1	CSVLQGYEQYF	TGCAGCGTGTTACAGGGGTACGAGCAGTACTTC
-	-	TRBJ2-3	TRBV29-1	CSVERDTDTQYF	TGCAGCGTTGAACGGGACACAGATACGCAGTATTTT
-	-	TRBJ1-1	TRBV12-3/TRBV12-4	CASSPSGRVNTEAFF	TGTGCCAGCAGTCCTAGTGGCAGGGTGAACACTGAAGCTTTCTTT
-	-	TRBJ1-2	TRBV5-6	CASSVEMSYGYTF	TGTGCCAGCAGCGTTGAGATGTCCTATGGCTACACCTTC
-	-	TRBJ1-1	TRBV29-1	CSVGGYLGRTEAFF	TGCAGCGTAGGGGGTTACCTTGGGCGGACTGAAGCTTTCTTT
TRBD1	-	TRBJ1-1	TRBV4-3	CASSQERGPGGTEAFF	TGCGCCAGCAGCCAAGAAAGGGGGCCCGGGGGCACTGAAGCTTTCTTT
-	-	TRBJ2-1	TRBV11-2	CASSGVRGSYNEQFF	TGTGCCAGCAGCGGGGTCAGGGGATCCTACAATGAGCAGTTCTTC
-	-	TRBJ2-5	TRBV5-6	CASSLELGMQETQYF	TGTGCCAGCAGCTTGGAGCTCGGGATGCAAGAGACCCAGTACTTC
-	-	TRBJ1-5	TRBV20-1	CSAVKAGQPQHF	TGCAGTGCCGTCAAGGCAGGTCAGCCCCAGCATTTT
-	-	TRBJ2-4	TRBV2	CASRDRTQGAKNIQYF	TGTGCCAGCAGGGATAGAACCCAGGGGGCCAAAAACATTCAGTACTTC
-	once	TRBJ1-5	TRBV20-1	CSAVRVSLTNQPQHF	TGCAGTGCTGTACGGGTGTCTCTGACCAATCAGCCCCAGCATTTT
-	-	TRBJ2-7	TRBV1	CTSSQLTGTSEQYF	TGCACCAGCAGCCAGCTCACCGGGACCTCCGAGCAGTACTTC
-	-	TRBJ1-1	TRBV9	CASSVLDSSTEAFF	TGTGCCAGCAGCGTACTTGACAGCTCAACTGAAGCTTTCTTT
TRBD1	once	TRBJ1-4	TRBV12-3/TRBV12-4	CASSSRGEKLFF	TGTGCCAGCAGTTCCAGGGGGGAAAAACTGTTTTTT